This T cell receptor (beta chain) appears in the sequencing data of a study of T-cell reconstitution after alpha-beta-depleted transplantation in children. Study-level findings and limits: There were reportedly several hundred expanded graft clones from which alpha-beta T cells came about two months after transplant. TCRbeta diversity was high at day 60 in some patients (a result of surviving recipient T cells and thymic progenitors).

The germline V gene encodes CDR1 SGHNT and CDR2 YENEEA. V dropped 5 bases and J dropped 7; count of bases not matched to a gene: 5. This CDR3 is 14 amino acids long. About this clonotype: The antigen is not known.

TCRbeta library preparation incorporated unique molecular identifiers. TCRdb redid the calling of the PCR reads with MiXCR, one entry per CDR3 protein. This table holds some 830,000 distinct CDR3 sequences, roughly 15% found once. The sample in question was PBMCs, mostly from graft donor cells, obtained 360 days after TCRalphabeta/CD19-depleted stem cell transplant. V usage is TRBV11-3 and J usage is TRBJ2-1; TRBD1 matches at 10 bases. The TCR originated in a male patient aged 10 to 17 who had a stem cell transplant for acute lymphoblastic leukemia, so the T cells may come from the graft donor. The CDR3 DNA reads as TGTGCCAGCAGCCCCGGGACAGGGGAGAATGAGCAGTTCTTC. Residues: CASSPGTGENEQFF.